This T cell receptor (beta chain) originates from a study of blood T cell repertoires in COVID-19 (dated by TCRdb to between 2020 and 2021). In the study overall: Samples covering the acute and convalescent phases of COVID-19 were provided by collaborators in the United States, Italy and Spain. The prospective study material was composed of cDNA or gDNA derived from T cells, B-cell-depleted T cells, or PBMCs. Deeply sampled blood TCRbeta repertoires from subjects exposed to, actively infected with, or recovered from COVID-19 were included in the dataset. The repertoires were released in a freely available public database meant as a resource for research on the immune response to SARS-CoV-2. The samples were drawn from the first 160 participants of the ongoing ImmuneRACE study and from roughly 1,300 subjects provided by 6 global collaborators. Sample metadata almost always included a de-identified subject ID, COVID-19 status, age in years and sex. Where available, HLA class I and class II types were taken from metadata supplied by the sample provider and were not determined by assay-based typing. Broader findings and caveats from the paper: The quantity of clinical and demographic metadata differed by source and by participant and was supplied without curation.

Trimming at the junction amounts to 0 bases on V and 2 bases on J, and the germline ends lie 10 bases apart. The CDR3 covers 14 residues, taking in both the cysteine and the phenylalanine. Left in the record is the CDR3 DNA by itself, 42 bases read in frame from the first base. The CDR1 and CDR2 encoded by the germline V gene (reference sequence) are GTSNPN and SVGIG. Concerning this clone itself: It lacks a known antigen. No much larger clonotype is one base removed from it; base qualities were not supplied.

The collaborating institutions used their own protocols to collect whole blood in K2EDTA tubes. For TCRbeta analysis, collaborators shipped samples as frozen whole blood, isolated PBMCs, or DNA extracted from either of those sample types. TCRbeta CDR3 regions were amplified from genomic DNA by means of the immunoSEQ Assay, a bias-controlled multiplex PCR. In the original analysis: Within the assay, amplification of reference gene primers was used to estimate how many nucleated cells each sample contained. To quantify the absolute abundance of each unique TCRbeta CDR3 rearrangement, sequence reads were collapsed and filtered. For each sample, productive Simpson clonality was calculated as the square root of Simpson's diversity index over productive rearrangements. In TCRdb, the immuneACCESS table is reduced to in-frame sequences with V and J assigned. These tables do not hold every clone; where another copy was compared, an unresolved V gene accounts for under half, and the others remain unexplained. V and J calls and clone size are those listed in that table; D and trimming were worked out from the DNA. The table for this sample lists about 110,000 clones; about 89% of them were counted only once. The top ten clones comprise 4.9% of the sample.

This receptor chain uses TRBV30 and TRBJ1-1; TRBD1 might be the D gene, on 5 matching bases. Sequencing was carried out using peripheral blood. This TCR derives from a middle-aged man with active or convalescent COVID-19. The DNA is as follows: TGTGCCTGGAGTGTTGCGGGGGTAAACACTGAAGCTTTCTTT. This encodes CAWSVAGVNTEAFF.